The source of this T cell receptor beta chain is a study of blood T cell repertoires in COVID-19. Study context: PBMCs, B-cell-depleted T cells, or T cells were the source of the cDNA or gDNA that made up the material.

This table comes from immunoSEQ multiplex PCR, and its TCRdb copy is limited to in-frame clones, with some not included. The data hold 380,000 or so clones, with around 89% observed a single time. Germline V CDR1 and CDR2: SGHRS, YFSETQ. CDR3 length equals 14 residues. The V gene lost 0 bases and the J gene lost 4 bases, with 11 bases spanning the gap. The chain employs TRBV5-1 and TRBJ2-7, with TRBD1 as a possible D gene (5 bases). Sequencing was carried out using peripheral blood. The TCR comes from a man aged 40-50 years with acute or convalescent COVID-19. In DNA, the CDR3 is TGCGCCAGCAGCTTGGCTGGCAGGGAATACGAGCAGTACTTC. Translated, it gives CASSLAGREYEQYF.